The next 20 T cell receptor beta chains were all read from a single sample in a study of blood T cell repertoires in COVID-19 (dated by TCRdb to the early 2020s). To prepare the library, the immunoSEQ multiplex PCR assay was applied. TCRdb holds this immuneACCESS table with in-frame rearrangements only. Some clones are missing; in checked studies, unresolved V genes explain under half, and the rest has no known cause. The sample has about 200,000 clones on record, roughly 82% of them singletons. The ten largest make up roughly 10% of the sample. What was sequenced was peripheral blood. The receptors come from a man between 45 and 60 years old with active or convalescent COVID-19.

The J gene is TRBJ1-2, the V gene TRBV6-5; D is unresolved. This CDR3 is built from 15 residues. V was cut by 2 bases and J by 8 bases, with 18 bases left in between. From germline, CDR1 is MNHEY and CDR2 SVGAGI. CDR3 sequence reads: CASSYAEGLGGGYTF. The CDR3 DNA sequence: TGTGCCAGCAGTTACGCAGAAGGGCTGGGAGGCGGCTACACCTTC.

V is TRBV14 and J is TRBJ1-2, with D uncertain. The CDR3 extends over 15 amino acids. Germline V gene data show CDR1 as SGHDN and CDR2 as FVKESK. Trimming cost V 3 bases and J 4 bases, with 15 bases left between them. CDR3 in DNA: TGTGCCAGCAGCCAGGGGTGGACTGCAATCTATGGCTACACCTTC. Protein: CASSQGWTAIYGYTF.

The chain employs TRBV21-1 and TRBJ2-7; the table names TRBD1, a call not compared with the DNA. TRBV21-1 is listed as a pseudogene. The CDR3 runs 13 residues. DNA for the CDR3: TGTGCCAGCAAGATAACGGACAGGGAAGAGCAGTACGTC. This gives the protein CASKITDREEQYV.

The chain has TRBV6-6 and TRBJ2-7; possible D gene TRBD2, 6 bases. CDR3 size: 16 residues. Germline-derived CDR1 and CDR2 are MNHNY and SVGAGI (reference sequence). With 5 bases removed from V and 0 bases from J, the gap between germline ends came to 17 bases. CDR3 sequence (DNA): TGTGCCAGCAGTCCCTCTGGCGGGGCGAGCTCCTACGAGCAGTACTTC. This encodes CASSPSGGASSYEQYF.

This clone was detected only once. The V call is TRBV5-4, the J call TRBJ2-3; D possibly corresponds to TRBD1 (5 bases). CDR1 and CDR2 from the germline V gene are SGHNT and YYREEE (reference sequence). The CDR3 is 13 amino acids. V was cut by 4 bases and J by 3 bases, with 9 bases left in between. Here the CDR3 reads CASSTPGTDTQYF. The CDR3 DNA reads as TGTGCCAGCAGCACCCCAGGGACAGATACGCAGTATTTT.

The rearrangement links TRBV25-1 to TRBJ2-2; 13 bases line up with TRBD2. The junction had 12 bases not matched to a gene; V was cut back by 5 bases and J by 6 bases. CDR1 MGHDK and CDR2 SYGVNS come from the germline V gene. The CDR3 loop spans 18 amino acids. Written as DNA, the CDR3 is TGTGCCAGCAGTCAGTCTCGGACTAGCGGGAGATTGTCCGGGGAGCTGTTTTTT. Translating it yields CASSQSRTSGRLSGELFF.

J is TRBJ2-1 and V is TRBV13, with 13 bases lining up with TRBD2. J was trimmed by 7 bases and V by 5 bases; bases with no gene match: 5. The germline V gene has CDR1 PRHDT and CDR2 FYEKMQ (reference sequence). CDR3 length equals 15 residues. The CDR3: CASSQRTSGSNEQFF. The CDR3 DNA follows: TGTGCCAGCAGCCAGAGGACTAGCGGGAGTAATGAGCAGTTCTTC.

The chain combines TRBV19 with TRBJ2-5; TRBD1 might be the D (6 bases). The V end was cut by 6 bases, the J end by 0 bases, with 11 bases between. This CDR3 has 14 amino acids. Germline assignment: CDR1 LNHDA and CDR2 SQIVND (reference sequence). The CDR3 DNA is TGTGCCAGTAGGAAAGGGGGTCACCAAGAGACCCAGTACTTC. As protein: CASRKGGHQETQYF.

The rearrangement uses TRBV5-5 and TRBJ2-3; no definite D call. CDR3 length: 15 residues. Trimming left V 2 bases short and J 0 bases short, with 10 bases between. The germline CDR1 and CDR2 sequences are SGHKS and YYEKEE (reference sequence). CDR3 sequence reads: CASSFRYSSTDTQYF. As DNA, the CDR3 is TGTGCCAGCAGCTTTCGTTACTCTAGCACAGATACGCAGTATTTT.

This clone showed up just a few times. CDR3 in amino acids: CASSRTEVTRDGYTF. The DNA for the CDR3 is TGTGCCAGTAGCAGAACCGAGGTGACTAGAGATGGCTACACCTTC. This sequence joins TRBV19 and TRBJ1-2; D is ambiguous. Trimming left V 6 bases short and J 6 bases short, with 20 bases between. The germline CDR1 and CDR2 sequences are LNHDA and SQIVND (reference sequence). This CDR3 comprises 15 residues.

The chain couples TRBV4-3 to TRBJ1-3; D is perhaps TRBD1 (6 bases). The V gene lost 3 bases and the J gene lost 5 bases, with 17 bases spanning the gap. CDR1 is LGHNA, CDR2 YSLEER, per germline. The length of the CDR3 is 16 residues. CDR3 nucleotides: TGCGCCAGCAGCCACCTCGGGCGGGGGGCTCGAAACACCATATATTTT. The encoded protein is CASSHLGRGARNTIYF.

The CDR3 bases are TGTGCCAGCTCACCCCGACCGGAGGGTGAGCAGTTCTTC. It is translated as CASSPRPEGEQFF. The chain has TRBV18 and TRBJ2-1, with D possibly matching TRBD2 (6 bases). The CDR3 is made up of 13 amino acids. Germline V gene sequence: CDR1 KGHSH, CDR2 LQKENI. V was shortened by 3 bases and J by 9 bases, with 12 bases between the two germline ends. Variable domain in full (rest from reference TRBV18 and TRBJ2-1): NAGVMQNPRHLVRRRGQEARLRCSPMKGHSHVYWYRQLPEEGLKFMVYLQKENIIDESGMPKERFSAEFPKEGPSILRIQQVVRGDSAAYFCASSPRPEGEQFFGPGTRLTVL.

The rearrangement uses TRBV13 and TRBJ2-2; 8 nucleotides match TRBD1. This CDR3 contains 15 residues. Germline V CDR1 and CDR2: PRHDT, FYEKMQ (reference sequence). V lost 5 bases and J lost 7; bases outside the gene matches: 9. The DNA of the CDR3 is TGTGCCAGCAGCAACGGGGACAGGCGTAACGGGGAGCTGTTTTTT. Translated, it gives CASSNGDRRNGELFF.

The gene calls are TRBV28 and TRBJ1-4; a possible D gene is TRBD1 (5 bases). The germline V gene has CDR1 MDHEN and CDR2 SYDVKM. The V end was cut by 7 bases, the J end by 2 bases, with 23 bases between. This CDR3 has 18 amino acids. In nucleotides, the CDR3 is TGTGCCAGCACCTCCTTCAGGGTGAAAGACGGGACTAATGAAAAACTGTTTTTT. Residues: CASTSFRVKDGTNEKLFF. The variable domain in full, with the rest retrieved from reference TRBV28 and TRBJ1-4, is DVKVTQSSRYLVKRTGEKVFLECVQDMDHENMFWYRQDPGLGLRLIYFSYDVKMKEKGDIPEGYSVSREKKERFSLILESASTNQTSMYLCASTSFRVKDGTNEKLFFGSGTQLSVL.

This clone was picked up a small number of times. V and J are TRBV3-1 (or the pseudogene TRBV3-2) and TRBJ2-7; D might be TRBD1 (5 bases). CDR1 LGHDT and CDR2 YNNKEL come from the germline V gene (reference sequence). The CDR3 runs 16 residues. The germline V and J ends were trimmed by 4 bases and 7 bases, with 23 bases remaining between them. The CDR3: CASSPRHAGPRREQYF. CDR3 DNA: TGTGCCAGCAGCCCCCGCCACGCAGGGCCCCGAAGGGAGCAGTACTTC.

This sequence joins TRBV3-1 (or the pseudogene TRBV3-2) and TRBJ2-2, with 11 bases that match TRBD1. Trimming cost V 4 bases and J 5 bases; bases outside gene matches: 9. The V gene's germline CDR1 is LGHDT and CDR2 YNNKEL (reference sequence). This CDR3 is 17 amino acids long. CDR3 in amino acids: CASSPRLRDRGTGELFF. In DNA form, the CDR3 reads TGTGCCAGCAGCCCTCGTCTCCGGGACAGGGGGACCGGGGAGCTGTTTTTT.

This chain's CDR3 is CASSLGPGSNEQFF. CDR3 DNA sequence: TGCGCCAGCAGCTTGGGACCGGGAAGTAATGAGCAGTTCTTC. V usage is TRBV5-1 and J usage is TRBJ2-1, with D tentatively TRBD2 (5 bases). Germline assignment: CDR1 SGHRS and CDR2 YFSETQ. CDR3 length equals 14 residues. The V end was cut by 0 bases, the J end by 7 bases, with 11 bases between. The full variable domain, its missing parts supplied by reference TRBV5-1 and TRBJ2-1, is KAGVTQTPRYLIKTRGQQVTLSCSPISGHRSVSWYQQTPGQGLQFLFEYFSETQRNKGNFPGRFSGRQFSNSRSEMNVSTLELGDSALYLCASSLGPGSNEQFFGPGTRLTVL.

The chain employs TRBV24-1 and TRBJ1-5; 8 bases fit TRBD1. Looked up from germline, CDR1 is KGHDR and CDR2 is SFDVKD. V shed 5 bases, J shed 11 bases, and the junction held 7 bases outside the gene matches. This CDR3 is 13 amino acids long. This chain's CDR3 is CATSGQGRVAQHF. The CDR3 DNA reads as TGTGCCACCAGTGGACAGGGGAGGGTGGCCCAGCATTTT.

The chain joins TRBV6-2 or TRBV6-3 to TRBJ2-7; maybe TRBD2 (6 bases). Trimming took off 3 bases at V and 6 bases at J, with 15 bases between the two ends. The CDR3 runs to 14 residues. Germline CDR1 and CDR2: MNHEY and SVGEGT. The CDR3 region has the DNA TGTGCCAGCAGTTATTATGGGACCGGGAGCGAGCAGTACGTC. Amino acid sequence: CASSYYGTGSEQYV.

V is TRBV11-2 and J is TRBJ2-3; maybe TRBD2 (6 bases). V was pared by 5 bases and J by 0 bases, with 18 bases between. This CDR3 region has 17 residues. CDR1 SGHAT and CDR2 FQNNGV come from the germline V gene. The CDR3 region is CASSQSESGASTDTQYF. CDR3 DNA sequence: TGTGCCAGCAGCCAAAGCGAATCGGGAGCTAGCACAGATACGCAGTATTTT.